These 29 T cell receptor beta chains share one sample of origin, sequenced in a study of CD4+ T cells in melanoma. Method: immunoSEQ multiplex PCR; TCRdb's copy keeps in-frame clones and lacks some. The data contain about 140,000 clones, 92% of them singletons. The source is a human donor with melanoma.

The chain recombines TRBV5-8 with TRBJ2-3, with D perhaps being TRBD1 or TRBD2 (6 bases each). V was pared by 2 bases and J by 0 bases, with 10 bases between. The V gene's germline CDR1 is SGHTS and CDR2 YDEGEE. The CDR3 runs 15 residues. The CDR3 DNA reads TGTGCCAGCAGCTTCCGGGGGCAAAGCACAGATACGCAGTATTTT. Its translation: CASSFRGQSTDTQYF.

This sequence joins TRBV7-9 and TRBJ1-3, with TRBD1 matching 7 bases. From germline, CDR1 is SEHNR and CDR2 FQNEAQ (reference sequence). V trimming: 5 bases; J trimming: 6 bases; junction bases outside the gene matches: 10. The CDR3 is 15 amino acids. The CDR3: CASSPDRVLENTIYF. The CDR3 nucleotides read TGTGCCAGCAGCCCCGACAGGGTCCTGGAAAACACCATATATTTT.

This chain joins TRBV13 and TRBJ1-1; the D is unclear. The germline V gene encodes CDR1 PRHDT and CDR2 FYEKMQ (reference sequence). V was trimmed by 0 bases and J by 4 bases, leaving 12 bases between them. The CDR3 is made up of 15 amino acids. The CDR3 spells CASSLGQAPSTEAFF. CDR3 nucleotide sequence: TGTGCCAGCAGCTTAGGCCAGGCCCCGTCCACTGAAGCTTTCTTT.

The rearrangement joins TRBV2 to TRBJ2-5; D might be TRBD1 or TRBD2, each matching 5 bases. Germline loops: CDR1 SNHLY, CDR2 FYNNEI. V shed 8 bases and J shed 0 bases, with 16 bases lying between them. The CDR3 spans 15 residues. The CDR3: CASSWAGSYQETQYF. As DNA, the CDR3 is TGTGCCAGCTCGTGGGCAGGGAGCTACCAAGAGACCCAGTACTTC.

The V and J genes are TRBV7-2 and TRBJ2-7; 7 bases fit TRBD1. V shed 2 bases, J shed 4 bases, and the junction held 5 bases outside the gene matches. Germline values: CDR1 SGHTA, CDR2 FQGNSA. CDR3 length: 14 residues. CDR3 in DNA: TGTGCCAGCAGCTTAAGAGGGGGCAGGTACGAGCAGTACTTC. Protein: CASSLRGGRYEQYF. Based on the CDR3 plus reference TRBV7-2 and TRBJ2-7, the full variable domain is GAGVSQSPSNKVTEKGKDVELRCDPISGHTALYWYRQSLGQGLEFLIYFQGNSAPDKSGLPSDRFSAERTGGSVSTLTIQRTQQEDSAVYLCASSLRGGRYEQYFGPGTRLTVT.

V and J are TRBV13 and TRBJ2-7; D gene ambiguous. CDR3 length: 12 amino acids. The ends were cut back, 5 bases at V and 7 bases at J, with 12 bases in the middle. CDR1 and CDR2 from the germline V gene are PRHDT and FYEKMQ (reference sequence). The CDR3 region is CASSPPLLEQYF. The CDR3 nucleotides are TGTGCCAGCAGCCCTCCCCTTTTGGAGCAGTACTTC.

This clone was counted once. The chain employs TRBV5-1 and TRBJ1-5; D is possibly TRBD1 (5 bases). The V gene lost 4 bases and the J gene lost 5 bases, with 16 bases spanning the gap. Germline-derived CDR1 and CDR2 are SGHRS and YFSETQ. CDR3 length: 15 residues. DNA of the CDR3: TGCGCCAGCAGCCAAAGTCCCGGGACCGATCAGCCCCAGCATTTT. Translating it yields CASSQSPGTDQPQHF.

This chain joins TRBV7-8 and TRBJ2-7, with D possibly being TRBD1 (5 bases). Germline CDR1 and CDR2: SGHVS and FQNEAQ. V lost 4 bases to trimming and J lost 5 bases, with 15 bases between them. The CDR3 contains 14 residues. The CDR3 nucleotides are TGTGCCAGCAGCTATGGGGCCAGAGGAGACGAGCAGTACTTC. Protein sequence: CASSYGARGDEQYF.

This rearrangement joins TRBV5-8 to TRBJ1-1; D gene ambiguous. In germline, CDR1 is SGHTS, CDR2 YDEGEE. This CDR3 spans 13 amino acids. Trimming removed 5 bases from V and 3 bases from J, with 11 bases in between. The CDR3 region has the DNA TGTGCCAGCAGGCGGCAGGCTGACACTGAAGCTTTCTTT. Amino acids: CASRRQADTEAFF.

The J gene is TRBJ1-2, the V gene TRBV19; no reliable D call. Germline CDR1 is LNHDA and CDR2 is SQIVND (reference sequence). The length of the CDR3 is 12 residues. V was clipped by 3 bases and J by 6 bases, with 8 bases between them. The CDR3 DNA sequence: TGTGCCAGTAGTATCCGTGGTAATGGCTACACCTTC. Protein sequence: CASSIRGNGYTF.

The genes are TRBV18 and TRBJ1-1, with 7 bases lining up with TRBD1. The CDR3 runs 15 residues. CDR1 is KGHSH, CDR2 LQKENI, per germline. Trimming at V came to 2 bases and at J to 1 base, leaving 4 bases not matched to a gene. In DNA form, the CDR3 reads TGTGCCAGCTCACCATTGGGGACAGCGAACACTGAAGCTTTCTTT. This translates into CASSPLGTANTEAFF.

V gene TRBV11-3 combines with J gene TRBJ2-6, with D perhaps TRBD2 (6 bases). Germline values: CDR1 SGHNT, CDR2 YENEEA. The CDR3 loop spans 18 amino acids. V lost 1 base to trimming and J lost 2 bases, with 15 bases between them. In DNA form, the CDR3 reads TGTGCCAGCAGCTTAGGTGGGGGACGCGGGGCTGGGGCCAACGTCCTGACTTTC. Its translation: CASSLGGGRGAGANVLTF. Variable domain in full (rest from reference TRBV11-3 and TRBJ2-6): EAGVVQSPRYKIIEKKQPVAFWCNPISGHNTLYWYLQNLGQGPELLIRYENEEAVDDSQLPKDRFSAERLKGVDSTLKIQPAELGDSAVYLCASSLGGGRGAGANVLTFGAGSRLTVL.

The chain employs TRBV12-5 and TRBJ2-1, with D maybe TRBD1 (5 bases). CDR3 size: 16 residues. Deletions cut 1 base from V and 5 bases from J, with 15 bases between. Germline V gives CDR1 LGHNT, CDR2 FRNRAP. This chain's CDR3 is CASGLAGSTPDNEQFF. The CDR3 DNA is TGTGCTAGTGGTTTGGCAGGGTCCACCCCTGACAATGAGCAGTTCTTC. The full variable domain, in which reference TRBV12-5 and TRBJ2-1 provide the parts outside the CDR3, is DARVTQTPRHKVTEMGQEVTMRCQPILGHNTVFWYRQTMMQGLELLAYFRNRAPLDDSGMPKDRFSAEMPDATLATLKIQPSEPRDSAVYFCASGLAGSTPDNEQFFGPGTRLTVL.

The rearrangement joins TRBV18 to TRBJ1-1, with TRBD1 matching over 11 bases. The CDR3 consists of 16 residues. The germline V gene encodes CDR1 KGHSH and CDR2 LQKENI. Losses at the gene ends were 3 bases for V and 5 bases for J; bases not matched to a gene: 8. CDR3 region: CASSPGTGGLRTEAFF. The CDR3 bases are TGTGCCAGCTCACCGGGGACAGGGGGATTGCGGACTGAAGCTTTCTTT.

This chain uses TRBV19 with TRBJ1-5; a weak D match, TRBD1 (5 bases). The V end lost 5 bases, the J end lost 3 bases, and 17 bases lay between the germline ends. The CDR3 length is 16 residues. Germline lookup yields CDR1 LNHDA and CDR2 SQIVND (reference sequence). CDR3 sequence (DNA): TGTGCCAGTAGTCGAAACGCCGGGACGAACAATCAGCCCCAGCATTTT. Amino acid sequence: CASSRNAGTNNQPQHF.

CDR3 residues: CASSLDLSGNTIYF. For the CDR3, the DNA is TGTGCCAGCAGCTTAGACCTCTCTGGAAACACCATATATTTT. This rearrangement joins TRBV11-3 to TRBJ1-3; D is unresolved. Germline CDR1 and CDR2: SGHNT and YENEEA. CDR3 size: 14 residues. Trimming cost V 0 bases and J 0 bases, with 3 bases left between them.

The chain employs TRBV5-1 and TRBJ2-7, with D possibly matching TRBD1 (6 bases). Germline V lookup: CDR1 SGHRS, CDR2 YFSETQ. The CDR3 runs to 14 residues. Trimming stripped 0 bases from V and 3 bases from J, with 10 bases between. The CDR3 DNA is TGCGCCAGCAGCTTGGGACAGGATCTCTACGAGCAGTACTTC. It encodes CASSLGQDLYEQYF.

CDR3 sequence reads: CALPRRRGYEQYF. The CDR3 DNA reads TGTGCCCTCCCCCGAAGGAGGGGTTACGAGCAGTACTTC. The rearrangement links TRBV9 to TRBJ2-7, with D perhaps matching TRBD2 (6 bases). V was cut by 10 bases and J by 4 bases, with 18 bases left in between. CDR3 size: 13 residues. In germline, CDR1 is SGDLS, CDR2 YYNGEE.

V gene TRBV7-3 combines with J gene TRBJ2-1, with D unresolved. Trimming cost V 5 bases and J 5 bases, with 16 bases left between them. This CDR3 contains 15 residues. CDR1 is SGHTA and CDR2 is FQGTGA in the germline V gene. CDR3 residues: CASSQRSPPNNEQFF. CDR3 nucleotides: TGTGCCAGCAGCCAAAGGAGTCCACCCAACAATGAGCAGTTCTTC.

This sequence joins TRBV10-3 and TRBJ2-1; TRBD1 matches 10 bases. The J segment lost 2 bases and the V segment lost 2 bases, leaving 3 bases of the junction unmatched. CDR1 is ENHRY and CDR2 is SYGVKD in the germline V gene. CDR3 length equals 16 residues. The CDR3 DNA sequence: TGTGCCATCAGTGAGCCCGGACAGGGGGCCTACAATGAGCAGTTCTTC. Translating gives CAISEPGQGAYNEQFF.

This clone was counted many times. The rearrangement links TRBV7-9 to TRBJ2-5, with D tentatively TRBD2 (6 bases). Trimming removed 8 bases from V and 0 bases from J, with 16 bases in between. The CDR3 loop spans 15 amino acids. The germline V gene has CDR1 SEHNR and CDR2 FQNEAQ (reference sequence). CDR3 sequence: CASGTSQEYQETQYF. The CDR3 region has the DNA TGTGCCAGCGGCACTAGCCAGGAGTACCAAGAGACCCAGTACTTC.

CDR3 protein: CASSEAASLATEAFF. The DNA for the CDR3 is TGTGCCAGCAGTGAAGCTGCCTCCCTGGCGACTGAAGCTTTCTTT. This sequence joins TRBV6-1 and TRBJ1-1; D is undetermined. CDR1 and CDR2 from the germline V gene are MNHNS and SASEGT. Between the trimmed V and J ends, which lost 0 bases and 5 bases, there was a span of 13 bases. The CDR3 extends over 15 amino acids.

The rearrangement links TRBV2 to TRBJ2-7; D might be TRBD1 (6 bases). Per the germline V gene, CDR1 is SNHLY and CDR2 is FYNNEI. This CDR3 has 12 amino acids. V was cut by 5 bases and J by 3 bases, with 8 bases left in between. CDR3 bases: TGTGCCAGCAGTCCACAGGGCTACGAGCAGTACTTC. Protein sequence: CASSPQGYEQYF.

CDR3 amino acids: CAWSVGQGSGYTF. DNA for the CDR3: TGTGCCTGGAGTGTCGGTCAGGGTAGCGGCTACACCTTC. The chain uses TRBV30 and TRBJ1-2; D is possibly TRBD1 (5 bases). The ends were cut back, 0 bases at V and 8 bases at J, with 13 bases in the middle. Germline CDR1 is GTSNPN and CDR2 is SVGIG (reference sequence). The CDR3 is 13 amino acids.

This chain joins TRBV11-2 and TRBJ2-2, with D uncertain. CDR3 length equals 11 residues. Germline CDR1 SGHAT, CDR2 FQNNGV. The V and J ends lost 2 bases and 9 bases respectively, with 4 bases between them. CDR3 sequence reads: CASSLYRELFF. CDR3 DNA: TGTGCCAGCAGCTTATATCGGGAGCTGTTTTTT.

V is TRBV9 and J is TRBJ2-1; 7 bases are shared with TRBD2. Trimming cost V 0 bases and J 3 bases; bases outside gene matches: 9. CDR1 SGDLS and CDR2 YYNGEE come from the germline V gene. The CDR3 contains 17 residues. This CDR3 reads CASSVGSGGVGYNEQFF. The CDR3 nucleotides are TGTGCCAGCAGCGTAGGGTCGGGGGGTGTTGGCTACAATGAGCAGTTCTTC.

J is TRBJ2-7 and V is TRBV11-2; no reliable D call. Trimming took 0 bases from V and 5 from J, leaving 11 bases between them. The CDR3 has 14 residues. Germline V gene data show CDR1 as SGHAT and CDR2 as FQNNGV. The CDR3 sequence is CASSLDVGLHEQYF. The DNA for the CDR3 is TGTGCCAGCAGCTTAGATGTAGGGTTACACGAGCAGTACTTC.

The genes are TRBV2 and TRBJ1-1; no definite D call. This CDR3 is built from 14 residues. V gave up 2 bases and J gave up 3 bases, with 10 bases separating them. Looked up from germline, CDR1 is SNHLY and CDR2 is FYNNEI. The CDR3 sequence is CASSERWTYTEAFF. The CDR3 nucleotides are TGTGCCAGCAGTGAACGCTGGACCTACACTGAAGCTTTCTTT.

Concerning this clone: Other DNA sequences in this sample translate to the same CDR3. The V and J genes are TRBV6-5 and TRBJ2-7, with no clear D. The germline V gene encodes CDR1 MNHEY and CDR2 SVGAGI. V lost 2 bases and J lost 3, with 8 bases in between. There are 13 residues in the CDR3. The CDR3 DNA follows: TGTGCCAGCAGTTACAACAGAGACTACGAGCAGTACTTC. Translation: CASSYNRDYEQYF.